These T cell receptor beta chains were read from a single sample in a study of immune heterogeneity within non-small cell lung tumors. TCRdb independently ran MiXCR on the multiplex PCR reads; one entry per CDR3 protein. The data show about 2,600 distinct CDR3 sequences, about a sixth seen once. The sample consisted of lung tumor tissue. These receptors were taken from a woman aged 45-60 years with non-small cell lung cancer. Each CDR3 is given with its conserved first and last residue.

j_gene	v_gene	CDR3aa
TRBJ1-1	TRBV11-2	CASSLTWPRDTEAFF
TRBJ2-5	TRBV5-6	CASGLQVGVRETQYF
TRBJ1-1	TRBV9	CASSVADWQGNTEAFF
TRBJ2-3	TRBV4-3	CASSQDWRTGTSDTQYF
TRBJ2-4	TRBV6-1	CASTSGAILAKNIQYF
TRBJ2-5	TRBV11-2	CASSLTSGGMENQYF
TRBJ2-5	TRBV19	CASSITTRDRKTQYF
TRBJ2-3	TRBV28	CASSFASGTDTQYF
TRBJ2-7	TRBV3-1	CASSQSYYEQYF
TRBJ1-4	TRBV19	CASSIYRGRIEKLFF
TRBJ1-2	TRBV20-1	CSAEGRGRNYGYTF
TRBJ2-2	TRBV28	CASSFQYGLTNTGELFF
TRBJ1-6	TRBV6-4	CASSKTGRSPLHF
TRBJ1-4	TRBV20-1	CSARDQGRSTNEKLFF
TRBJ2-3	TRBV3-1	CASSHGLGYTQYF
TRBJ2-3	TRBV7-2	CASSLERGGRDTQYF
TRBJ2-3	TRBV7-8	CATYPGRGVPDTQYF
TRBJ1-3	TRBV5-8	CASRLLNTIYF
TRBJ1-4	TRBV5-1	CASSLVGTGNEKLFF
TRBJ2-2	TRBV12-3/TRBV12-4	CASRHYRGTGELFF
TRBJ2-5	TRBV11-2	CASSPIGETQYF
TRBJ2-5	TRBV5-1	CASSLSEREGRETQYF
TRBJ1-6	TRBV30	CAVVEQRHSPLHF
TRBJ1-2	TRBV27	CASNPPGGYGYTF
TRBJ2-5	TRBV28	CASSIPGFGRKETQYF
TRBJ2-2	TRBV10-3	CATGAGSTGELFF
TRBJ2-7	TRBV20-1	CSARDRGLAGGPSYEQYF
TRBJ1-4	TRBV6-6	CASSYSSGASNEKLFF
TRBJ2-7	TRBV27	CASRRRGAIEQYF
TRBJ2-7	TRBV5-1	CASSEGAQSSYEQYF
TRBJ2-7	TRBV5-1	CASSLGDWGRAGGPVSYEQYF
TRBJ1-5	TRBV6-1	CASRYGFGNQPQHF
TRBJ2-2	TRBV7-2	CASSQLALGGTGELFF
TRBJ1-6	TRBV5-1	CASRLTQSSYNSPLHF
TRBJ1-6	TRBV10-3	CAIRAGGADNSPLHF
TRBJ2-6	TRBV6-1	CASSSGTSGSSSGANVLTF
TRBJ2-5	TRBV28	CASSLSPDRTAPRETQYF
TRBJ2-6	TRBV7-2	CASSTSPSGGAFGANVLTF
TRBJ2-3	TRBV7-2	CASSSRPERTDTQYF
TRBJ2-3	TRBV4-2	CASSQEDRDLNTDTQYF
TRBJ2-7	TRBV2	CASSDGGEIYEQYF
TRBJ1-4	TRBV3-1	CASSRRGNEKLFF
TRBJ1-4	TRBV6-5	CASSYLQGVGLNEKLFF
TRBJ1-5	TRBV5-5	CASSPGLQGGNQPQHF
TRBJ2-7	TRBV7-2	CASSLGLSAYEQYF
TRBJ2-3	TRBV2	CASSEVAGGDTQYF
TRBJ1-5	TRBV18	CASSPEDNQPQHF
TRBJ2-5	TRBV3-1	CASSLKGGTQYF
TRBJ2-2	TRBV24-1	CATSDFEGGLASNTGELFF
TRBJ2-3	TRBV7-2	CASSPRQGGDTDTQYF
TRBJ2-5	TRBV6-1	CASSETGGRQETQYF
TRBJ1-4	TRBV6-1	CASSERRDRGRNEKLFF
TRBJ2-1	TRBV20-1	CSARDIRTTYNEQFF